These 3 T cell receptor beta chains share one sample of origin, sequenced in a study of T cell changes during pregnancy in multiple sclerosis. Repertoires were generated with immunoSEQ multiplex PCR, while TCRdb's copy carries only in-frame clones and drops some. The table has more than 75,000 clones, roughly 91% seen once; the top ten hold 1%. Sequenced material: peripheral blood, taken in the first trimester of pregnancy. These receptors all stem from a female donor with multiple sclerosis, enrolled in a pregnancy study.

CDR3 nucleotides: TGTGCCAGCAGCTTGGACAGCGAGCAGTTCTTC. Protein product: CASSLDSEQFF. This sequence joins TRBV11-3 and TRBJ2-1, with a possible D match to TRBD1 (6 bases). CDR1 is SGHNT and CDR2 is YENEEA in the germline V gene. The CDR3 totals 11 residues. V was cut by 3 bases and J by 10 bases, with 7 bases left in between.

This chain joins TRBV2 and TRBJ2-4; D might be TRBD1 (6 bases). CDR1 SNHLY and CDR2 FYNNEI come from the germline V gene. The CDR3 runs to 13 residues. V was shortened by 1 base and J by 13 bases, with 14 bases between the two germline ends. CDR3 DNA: TGTGCCAGCAGTGAAGGGACAGTAGTCGGCCAGTACTTC. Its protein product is CASSEGTVVGQYF. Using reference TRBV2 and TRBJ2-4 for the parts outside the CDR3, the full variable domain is EPEVTQTPSHQVTQMGQEVILRCVPISNHLYFYWYRQILGQKVEFLVSFYNNEISEKSEIFDDQFSVERPDGSNFTLKIRSTKLEDSAMYFCASSEGTVVGQYFGAGTRLSVL.

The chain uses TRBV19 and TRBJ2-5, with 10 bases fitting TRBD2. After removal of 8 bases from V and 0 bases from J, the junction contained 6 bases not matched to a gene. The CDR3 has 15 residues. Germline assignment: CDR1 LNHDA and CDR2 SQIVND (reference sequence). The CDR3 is CASGNSGGYQETQYF. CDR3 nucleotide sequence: TGTGCCAGTGGAAATAGCGGGGGGTACCAAGAGACCCAGTACTTC.